This T cell receptor (beta chain) is drawn from a study of blood T cell repertoires in COVID-19. Study as a whole: T cells, B-cell-depleted T cells, or PBMCs supplied cDNA or gDNA.

Trimming removed 0 bases from V and 7 bases from J, with 13 bases in between. This CDR3 comprises 14 residues. Germline-derived CDR1 and CDR2 are SGDLS and YYNGEE. Per the study methods: Amplification from reference gene primers served as the basis for estimated nucleated cell counts. Sequencing used immunoSEQ multiplex PCR; TCRdb keeps in-frame clones, though not all of them. For V, J and clone size, that table is used; D and trimming come from the DNA. The data contain 250,000 to 300,000 clones, around 89% of them singletons. The V and J genes are TRBV9 and TRBJ1-2, with unresolved D. This TCR derives from a man aged 40-50 years with acute or convalescent COVID-19. Specimen: peripheral blood. As DNA, the CDR3 is TGTGCCAGCAGCGTAGGCCCCACGACAAGTGGCTACACCTTC. This codes for CASSVGPTTSGYTF.